Listed below are T cell receptor beta chains from one sample, sequenced in a study of blood T cells in healthy people across ages. TCRdb itself ran the 5' RACE reads through MiXCR, one entry per CDR3 protein. Among approximately 810,000 distinct CDR3 sequences, roughly 26% were seen once, and the ten largest hold roughly 17%. The sequenced sample was blood. These receptors all come from a woman aged 80 or over in good health. CDR3s include the opening cysteine and the closing phenylalanine or tryptophan. The D gene is left open where the match is weak. Expanded clones get a size class; other rows say once, few or many, or leave the size out.

CDR3 length	clone size	J gene	V gene	D gene	CDR3 protein	CDR3 DNA
15	NA	TRBJ2-1	TRBV5-1	TRBD1	CASSKGQGRDNEQFF	TGCGCCAGCAGCAAGGGACAGGGTCGCGACAATGAGCAGTTCTTC
16	NA	TRBJ2-4	TRBV6-2/TRBV6-3	NA	CASSPLRTLAKNIQYF	TGTGCCAGCAGCCCCTTGAGAACTCTCGCCAAAAACATTCAGTACTTC
17	many	TRBJ2-4	TRBV20-1	TRBD2	CSAPQGAGGRGGNIQYF	TGCAGTGCCCCCCAGGGTGCGGGGGGGCGTGGCGGAAACATTCAGTACTTC
17	NA	TRBJ1-6	TRBV5-1	NA	CASSLWMGSSYNSPLHF	TGCGCCAGCAGCCTATGGATGGGGAGCTCCTATAATTCACCCCTCCACTTT
17	NA	TRBJ2-3	TRBV7-8	TRBD2	CASSLGHRRGSTDTQYF	TGTGCCAGCAGCTTAGGGCACAGGCGGGGGAGCACAGATACGCAGTATTTT
16	NA	TRBJ2-5	TRBV7-2	NA	CAGSLGNRATKETQYF	TGTGCCGGCAGCTTAGGGAACAGGGCCACCAAGGAGACCCAGTACTTC
14	NA	TRBJ1-2	TRBV7-9	NA	CASSLMLRGGGYTF	TGTGCCAGCAGCTTAATGTTGCGGGGCGGTGGCTACACCTTC
16	NA	TRBJ2-3	TRBV2	TRBD2	CASRPILAGGADTQYF	TGTGCCAGCAGGCCTATCCTAGCGGGGGGCGCAGATACGCAGTATTTT
15	once	TRBJ2-3	TRBV12-3/TRBV12-4	TRBD2	CASRLDTGGTDTEYF	TGTGCCAGCAGACTAGACACGGGGGGTACAGATACGGAGTATTTT
13	many	TRBJ1-2	TRBV19	TRBD1	CASAGDRGYGYTF	TGTGCCAGCGCCGGGGACAGGGGCTATGGCTACACCTTC
17	few	TRBJ2-3	TRBV28	TRBD2	CASSSGTSGGAIDTQYF	TGTGCCAGCAGTTCCGGGACTAGCGGGGGGGCGATAGATACGCAGTATTTT
13	many	TRBJ2-5	TRBV5-1	NA	CASSIEGMETQYF	TGCGCCAGCAGCATCGAGGGAATGGAGACCCAGTACTTC
15	few	TRBJ2-3	TRBV12-3/TRBV12-4	NA	CASSFGSVSADMQYF	TGTGCCAGCAGTTTCGGCAGCGTGAGCGCAGATATGCAGTATTTT
15	many	TRBJ2-1	TRBV9	NA	CASTPRERVYNEQFF	TGTGCCAGCACCCCAAGGGAGCGGGTCTACAATGAGCAGTTCTTC
14	few	TRBJ2-5	TRBV28	TRBD1	CASSYDRVEKTQYF	TGTGCCAGCAGTTATGACAGGGTCGAAAAGACCCAGTACTTC
15	many	TRBJ2-3	TRBV27	NA	CASSPRALSTDTQYF	TGTGCCAGCAGCCCCAGGGCCTTAAGCACAGATACGCAGTATTTT
14	NA	TRBJ1-1	TRBV10-3	NA	CAMASVAGRSEAFF	TGTGCCATGGCAAGTGTGGCAGGTAGGTCTGAAGCTTTCTTT
14	many	TRBJ1-2	TRBV3-1	NA	CASSLLTSNYGYTF	TGTGCCAGCAGCCTTTTGACAAGTAACTATGGCTACACCTTC
15	NA	TRBJ2-2	TRBV20-1	NA	CSARDSVANTRELFF	TGCAGTGCTAGAGACAGCGTGGCGAACACCAGGGAGCTGTTTTTT
13	many	TRBJ2-7	TRBV6-2/TRBV6-3	NA	CASRKAGQNEQYF	TGTGCCAGCAGGAAAGCCGGTCAGAATGAGCAGTACTTC
12	many	TRBJ2-7	TRBV6-2/TRBV6-3	NA	CASSNEAGGEYF	TGTGCCAGCAGTAATGAAGCAGGGGGGGAGTACTTC
12	many	TRBJ2-3	TRBV20-1	NA	CSARRQTDTQYF	TGCAGTGCTAGACGACAGACAGATACGCAGTATTTT
15	many	TRBJ1-2	TRBV6-1	NA	CASSESGAPNYGYTF	TGTGCCAGCAGTGAGTCAGGGGCCCCCAACTATGGCTACACCTTC
16	NA	TRBJ2-5	TRBV6-6	NA	CASSSLQTLYQETQYF	TGTGCCAGCAGTTCTCTCCAGACCCTGTACCAAGAGACCCAGTACTTC
13	NA	TRBJ2-3	TRBV12-3/TRBV12-4	NA	CASSLVRTDMEYF	TGTGCCAGCAGTTTAGTGAGAACAGATATGGAATATTTT
15	many	TRBJ2-7	TRBV20-1	TRBD2	CSARDRTGGPHEQYF	TGCAGTGCTAGAGATCGAACGGGGGGGCCCCACGAGCAGTACTTC
19	many	TRBJ2-6	TRBV7-9	TRBD2	CASSLAEGLAGSGANVLTF	TGTGCCAGCAGCTTAGCGGAAGGACTAGCGGGGTCTGGGGCCAACGTCCTGACTTTC
19	NA	TRBJ2-3	TRBV12-3/TRBV12-4	TRBD1	CASSLGSLQGVVSADVEYF	TGTGCCAGCAGTTTAGGGTCCCTACAGGGGGTAGTGAGCGCAGATGTGGAGTATTTT
17	few	TRBJ1-1	TRBV3-1	NA	CASSQDEGLGPNTEAFF	TGTGCCAGCAGCCAAGATGAAGGACTGGGGCCAAACACTGAAGCTTTCTTT
13	many	TRBJ1-2	TRBV20-1	TRBD1	CSARDRVSYGYTF	TGCAGTGCAAGGGACAGGGTCTCCTATGGCTACACCTTC
12	many	TRBJ2-1	TRBV7-7	NA	CASSLAGGEQFF	TGTGCCAGCAGCTTAGCGGGCGGCGAGCAGTTCTTC
15	many	TRBJ2-7	TRBV7-9	TRBD1	CASSLGTGKGYEQYF	TGTGCCAGCAGCTTAGGGACAGGGAAAGGGTACGAGCAGTACTTC
13	many	TRBJ2-7	TRBV6-1	TRBD1	CASSEGGTGEQYF	TGTGCCAGCAGTGAAGGCGGGACAGGGGAGCAGTACTTC
16	NA	TRBJ2-1	TRBV5-1	TRBD2	CASSLKEGLKANEQFF	TGCGCCAGCAGCTTGAAGGAGGGACTAAAAGCTAATGAGCAGTTCTTC
12	NA	TRBJ2-7	TRBV20-1	TRBD1	CGAIRDSYEQYF	TGCGGTGCTATCCGGGACAGCTACGAGCAGTACTTC
15	few	TRBJ1-1	TRBV5-4	TRBD1	CASSWTGAKNTEAFF	TGTGCCAGCAGCTGGACAGGGGCCAAGAACACTGAAGCTTTCTTT
16	NA	TRBJ1-5	TRBV6-6	TRBD1	CASTSGDRGSNQPQHF	TGTGCCAGCACCTCCGGGGACAGGGGTAGCAATCAGCCCCAGCATTTT
16	NA	TRBJ1-6	TRBV6-5	NA	CASSYGAHRTSSPLHF	TGTGCCAGCAGTTACGGCGCTCACAGAACCTCTTCACCCCTCCACTTT
15	many	TRBJ2-5	TRBV6-5	TRBD1	CASSWDRGEGETQYF	TGTGCCAGCAGTTGGGACAGGGGGGAAGGAGAGACCCAGTACTTC
13	NA	TRBJ2-1	TRBV20-1	NA	CSARGRFRETQFF	TGCAGTGCTAGGGGCAGATTCCGAGAGACCCAGTTCTTC
12	many	TRBJ1-2	TRBV2	TRBD1	CAKGGQGYGYTF	TGTGCCAAAGGAGGACAGGGGTATGGCTACACCTTC
19	many	TRBJ2-7	TRBV28	TRBD2	CASSSPLLAGGRNSYEQYF	TGTGCCAGCAGTTCCCCTCTTCTAGCGGGGGGCCGTAATTCCTACGAGCAGTACTTC
16	many	TRBJ1-5	TRBV6-5	NA	CASSYGGRYSNQPQHF	TGTGCCAGCAGTTACGGGGGTCGGTATAGCAATCAGCCCCAGCATTTT
13	many	TRBJ2-7	TRBV7-2	NA	CASSLGRTNEQYF	TGTGCCAGCAGCTTAGGACGAACCAACGAGCAGTACTTC
16	many	TRBJ2-3	TRBV7-8	TRBD1	CASSLFDRVETDTQYF	TGTGCCAGCAGCTTATTCGACAGGGTTGAAACAGATACGCAGTATTTT
15	many	TRBJ2-3	TRBV7-6	NA	CASSLAQHSTDTQYF	TGTGCCAGCAGCTTAGCCCAACATAGCACAGATACGCAGTATTTT
17	few	TRBJ2-3	TRBV24-1	NA	CATSDLGGGHSTDTQYF	TGTGCCACCAGTGATTTGGGGGGGGGACATAGCACAGATACGCAGTATTTT
14	NA	TRBJ2-1	TRBV14	NA	CASSQDVVDGEQFF	TGTGCCAGCAGCCAAGACGTGGTAGATGGTGAGCAGTTCTTC
12	many	TRBJ1-1	TRBV29-1	NA	CSVGQLNTEAFF	TGCAGCGTCGGACAGCTGAACACTGAAGCTTTCTTT
14	once	TRBJ2-4	TRBV18	TRBD1	CASSPGTGEDIQYF	TGTGCCAGCTCACCGGGGACAGGGGAGGACATTCAGTACTTC
16	few	TRBJ1-3	TRBV6-5	NA	CASSYEGSRAGNTIYF	TGTGCCAGCAGTTACGAGGGAAGCCGAGCTGGAAACACCATATATTTT
14	many	TRBJ2-1	TRBV6-2/TRBV6-3	TRBD2	CASIWGGTKDEQFF	TGTGCCAGCATTTGGGGGGGGACTAAAGATGAGCAGTTCTTC
14	many	TRBJ2-3	TRBV5-1	TRBD2	CASSRGTSADTQYF	TGCGCCAGCAGCCGCGGGACTAGCGCAGATACGCAGTATTTT
12	NA	TRBJ2-7	TRBV7-2	NA	CASSDDPYEQYF	TGTGCCAGCAGCGACGACCCCTACGAGCAGTACTTC
11	many	TRBJ2-4	TRBV6-2/TRBV6-3	NA	CASTDSYIQYF	TGTGCCAGCACCGACTCCTACATTCAGTACTTC
15	NA	TRBJ1-6	TRBV6-2/TRBV6-3	NA	CASSYSAGTNSPLHF	TGTGCCAGCAGTTACTCGGCAGGGACTAATTCACCCCTCCACTTT